This T cell receptor beta chain was captured by sequencing in a study of blood T cell repertoires in COVID-19. Study summary: Samples of COVID-19 (acute and convalescent) were obtained from the United States, Italy and Spain. PBMCs, B-cell-depleted T cells, or T cells were the source of the cDNA or gDNA that made up the material.

Original processing methods: By means of reference gene primer amplification, nucleated cell counts were estimated. The method was immunoSEQ multiplex PCR; TCRdb's version includes in-frame clones alone and lacks a portion of them. V and J calls and clone size are given by that table; D and trimming were obtained from the DNA. This sample carries about 120,000 clones, roughly 69% of them seen once, and the ten largest clones take roughly 2.2%. By share, this clone ranks as medium-sized (0.01 to 0.1%). V was clipped by 4 bases and J by 1 base, with 14 bases between them. The CDR3 totals 15 residues. Germline CDR1 MNHEY, CDR2 SVGEGT.

The chain employs TRBV6-2 or TRBV6-3 and TRBJ2-7, with a tentative D call TRBD2 (6 bases). The clonotype was recovered from a woman in her 70s with acute or convalescent COVID-19. Material for sequencing was peripheral blood. CDR3 residues: CASSSLGGSSYEQYF. DNA for the CDR3: TGTGCCAGCAGTTCCCTGGGAGGAAGTTCCTACGAGCAGTACTTC.